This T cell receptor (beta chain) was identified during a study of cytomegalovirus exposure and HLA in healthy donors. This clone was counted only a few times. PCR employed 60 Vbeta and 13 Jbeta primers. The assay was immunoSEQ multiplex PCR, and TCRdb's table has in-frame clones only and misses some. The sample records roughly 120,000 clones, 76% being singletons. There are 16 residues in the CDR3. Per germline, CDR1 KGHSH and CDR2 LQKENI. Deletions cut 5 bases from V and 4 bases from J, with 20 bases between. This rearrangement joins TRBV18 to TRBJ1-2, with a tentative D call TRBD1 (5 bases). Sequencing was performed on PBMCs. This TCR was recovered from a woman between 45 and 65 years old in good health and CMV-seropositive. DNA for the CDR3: TGTGCCAGCTCAGAAGTTTGGGATCTTCAGGGCTATGGCTACACCTTC. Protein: CASSEVWDLQGYGYTF. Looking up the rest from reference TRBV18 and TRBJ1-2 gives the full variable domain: NAGVMQNPRHLVRRRGQEARLRCSPMKGHSHVYWYRQLPEEGLKFMVYLQKENIIDESGMPKERFSAEFPKEGPSILRIQQVVRGDSAAYFCASSEVWDLQGYGYTFGSGTRLTVV.